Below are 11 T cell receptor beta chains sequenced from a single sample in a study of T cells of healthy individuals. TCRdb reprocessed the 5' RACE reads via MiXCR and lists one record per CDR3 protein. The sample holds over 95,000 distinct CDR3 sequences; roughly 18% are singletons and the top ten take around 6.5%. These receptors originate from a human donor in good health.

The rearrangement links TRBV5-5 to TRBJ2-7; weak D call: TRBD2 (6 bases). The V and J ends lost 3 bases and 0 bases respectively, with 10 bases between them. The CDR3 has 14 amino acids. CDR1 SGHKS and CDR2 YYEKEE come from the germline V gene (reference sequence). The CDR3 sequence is CASSSSDSSYEQYF. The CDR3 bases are TGTGCCAGCAGCTCTAGCGACAGCTCCTACGAGCAGTACTTC.

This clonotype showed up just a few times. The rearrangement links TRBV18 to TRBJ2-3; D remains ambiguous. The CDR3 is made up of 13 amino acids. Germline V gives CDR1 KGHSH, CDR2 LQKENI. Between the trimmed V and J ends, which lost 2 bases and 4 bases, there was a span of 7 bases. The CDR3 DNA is TGTGCCAGCTCACCAACCGAGGCAGATACGCAGTATTTT. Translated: CASSPTEADTQYF.

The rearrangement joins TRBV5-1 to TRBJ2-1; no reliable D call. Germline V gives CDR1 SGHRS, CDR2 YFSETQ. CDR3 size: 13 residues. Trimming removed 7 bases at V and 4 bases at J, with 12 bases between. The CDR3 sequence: CASRYRFYNEQFF. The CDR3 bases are TGCGCCAGCCGCTATAGGTTTTACAATGAGCAGTTCTTC. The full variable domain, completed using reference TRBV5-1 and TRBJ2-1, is KAGVTQTPRYLIKTRGQQVTLSCSPISGHRSVSWYQQTPGQGLQFLFEYFSETQRNKGNFPGRFSGRQFSNSRSEMNVSTLELGDSALYLCASRYRFYNEQFFGPGTRLTVL.

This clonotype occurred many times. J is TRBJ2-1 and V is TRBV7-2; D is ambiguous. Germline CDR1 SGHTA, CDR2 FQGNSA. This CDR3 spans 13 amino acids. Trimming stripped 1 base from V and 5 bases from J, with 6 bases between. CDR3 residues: CASSLDWNNEQFF. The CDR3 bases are TGTGCCAGCAGCTTAGATTGGAACAATGAGCAGTTCTTC.

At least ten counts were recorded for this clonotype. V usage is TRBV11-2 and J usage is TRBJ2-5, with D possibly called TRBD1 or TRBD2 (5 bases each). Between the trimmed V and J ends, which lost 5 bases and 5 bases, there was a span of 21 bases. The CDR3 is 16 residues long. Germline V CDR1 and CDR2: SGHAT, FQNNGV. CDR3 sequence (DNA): TGTGCCAGCAGCCCAGCGGACCGAGGGGTATCGGAGACCCAGTACTTC. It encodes CASSPADRGVSETQYF.

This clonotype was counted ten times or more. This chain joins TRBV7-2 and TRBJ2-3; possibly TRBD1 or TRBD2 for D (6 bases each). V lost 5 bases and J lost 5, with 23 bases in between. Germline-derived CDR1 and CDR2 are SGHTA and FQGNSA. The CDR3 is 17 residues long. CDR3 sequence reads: CASSLGMGGPRRDTQYF. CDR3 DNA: TGTGCCAGCAGCCTGGGTATGGGGGGCCCCCGGAGAGATACGCAGTATTTT.

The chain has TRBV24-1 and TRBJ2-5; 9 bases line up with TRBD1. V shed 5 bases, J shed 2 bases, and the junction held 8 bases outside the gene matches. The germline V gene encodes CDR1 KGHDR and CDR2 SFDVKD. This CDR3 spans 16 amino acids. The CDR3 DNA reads TGTGCCACCAGTGCCGTGGACAGGGGTCTGCAAGAGACCCAGTACTTC. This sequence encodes CATSAVDRGLQETQYF.

The chain's CDR3 is CASSSSGGNEQFF. As DNA, the CDR3 is TGTGCCAGCAGCTCCAGTGGCGGCAATGAGCAGTTCTTC. The rearrangement links TRBV5-6 to TRBJ2-1; D uncertain. Germline loops: CDR1 SGHDT, CDR2 YYEEEE. The ends were cut back, 3 bases at V and 6 bases at J, with 10 bases in the middle. The CDR3 totals 13 residues.

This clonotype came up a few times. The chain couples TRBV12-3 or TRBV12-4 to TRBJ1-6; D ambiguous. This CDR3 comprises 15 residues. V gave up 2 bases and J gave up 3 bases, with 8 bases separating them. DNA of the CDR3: TGTGCCAGCAGTTTAAGTCTGGACTATAATTCACCCCTCCACTTT. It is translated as CASSLSLDYNSPLHF.

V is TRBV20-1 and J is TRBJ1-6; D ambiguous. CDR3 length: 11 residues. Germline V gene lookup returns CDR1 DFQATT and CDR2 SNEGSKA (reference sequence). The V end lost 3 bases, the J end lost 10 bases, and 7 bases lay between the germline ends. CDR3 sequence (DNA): TGCAGTGCTAGTCGGGAGTCACCCCTCCACTTT. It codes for CSASRESPLHF.

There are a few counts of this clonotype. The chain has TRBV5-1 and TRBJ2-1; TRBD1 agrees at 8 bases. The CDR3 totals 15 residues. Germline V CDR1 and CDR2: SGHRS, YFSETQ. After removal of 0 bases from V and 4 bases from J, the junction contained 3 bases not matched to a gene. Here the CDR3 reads CASSLGQGAYNEQFF. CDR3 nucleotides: TGCGCCAGCAGCTTGGGTCAGGGGGCGTACAATGAGCAGTTCTTC.